Following are 12 T cell receptor beta chains from one sample sequenced in a study of cytomegalovirus exposure and HLA in healthy donors. Both 60 Vbeta primers and 13 Jbeta primers went into the PCR. The protocol was immunoSEQ multiplex PCR, while the TCRdb copy is restricted to in-frame clones and leaves out a portion. There are about 94,000 clones in the sample; about 75% occur only once, and less than 9% lies in the top ten. The source material was PBMCs. These receptors came from a man aged 35 to 55 in good health and CMV-seropositive.

This clone was picked up one time. V usage is TRBV2 and J usage is TRBJ2-7; tentatively, D is TRBD1 (7 bases). This CDR3 has 15 amino acids. Germline V gene data show CDR1 as SNHLY and CDR2 as FYNNEI. The germline V and J ends were trimmed by 6 bases and 4 bases, with 19 bases remaining between them. This CDR3 reads CASSPQAGGLYEQYF. In DNA form, the CDR3 reads TGTGCCAGCAGCCCACAGGCAGGGGGACTTTACGAGCAGTACTTC. The whole variable domain, filled in from reference TRBV2 and TRBJ2-7, reads EPEVTQTPSHQVTQMGQEVILRCVPISNHLYFYWYRQILGQKVEFLVSFYNNEISEKSEIFDDQFSVERPDGSNFTLKIRSTKLEDSAMYFCASSPQAGGLYEQYFGPGTRLTVT.

This clone was counted only a few times. V gene TRBV19 combines with J gene TRBJ2-6; possible D gene TRBD1, 6 bases. CDR1 is LNHDA, CDR2 SQIVND, per germline (reference sequence). V lost 4 bases to trimming and J lost 2 bases, with 9 bases between them. This CDR3 has 15 amino acids. Here the CDR3 reads CASSTQGAGANVLTF. The DNA for the CDR3 is TGTGCCAGTAGTACACAGGGTGCTGGGGCCAACGTCCTGACTTTC.

This chain joins TRBV9 and TRBJ1-1; D possibly corresponds to TRBD1 (5 bases). V gave up 0 bases and J gave up 0 bases, with 12 bases separating them. CDR1 is SGDLS and CDR2 is YYNGEE in the germline V gene. CDR3 length: 16 amino acids. CDR3 in DNA: TGTGCCAGCAGCGTAGAAGGGGTGACCTTGAACACTGAAGCTTTCTTT. Its protein product is CASSVEGVTLNTEAFF.

The chain couples TRBV4-1 to TRBJ2-7, with TRBD1 matching over 8 bases. Germline values: CDR1 MGHRA, CDR2 YSYEKL. With 0 bases clipped from V and 4 bases from J, the junction kept 8 bases outside the gene matches. The CDR3 sequence is 16 residues long. The CDR3 loop reads CASSQELGQGFYEQYF. The CDR3 DNA is TGCGCCAGCAGCCAAGAGCTAGGACAGGGTTTTTACGAGCAGTACTTC.

This clone is categorized as medium-sized. V usage is TRBV11-2 and J usage is TRBJ1-2; possible D gene TRBD1, 5 bases. V was cut by 8 bases and J by 3 bases, with 13 bases left in between. Germline V lookup: CDR1 SGHAT, CDR2 FQNNGV. The CDR3 is made up of 13 amino acids. The CDR3 nucleotides are TGTGCCAGCCGCCAGGGCTGGGACTATGGCTACACCTTC. Its protein product is CASRQGWDYGYTF.

This rearrangement joins TRBV6-1 to TRBJ2-3; D remains unclear. Germline loops: CDR1 MNHNS, CDR2 SASEGT. This CDR3 has 13 amino acids. Trimming took 5 bases from V and 2 from J, leaving 8 bases between them. The CDR3 region has the DNA TGTGCCAGCAGTCAAAAGCCCACAGATACGCAGTATTTT. Residues: CASSQKPTDTQYF.

This clone was detected once. The chain links TRBV5-1 to TRBJ2-7; a possible D gene is TRBD2 (5 bases). The CDR3 contains 16 residues. Germline CDR1 is SGHRS and CDR2 is YFSETQ. V shed 4 bases and J shed 3 bases, with 20 bases lying between them. The CDR3 nucleotides are TGCGCCAGCAGCCGATCAGGAGGCATACCCGGCTACGAGCAGTACTTC. This gives the protein CASSRSGGIPGYEQYF.

The CDR3, as DNA: TGTGCCAGCAGTTTCGGGGACAGGGATCAGCCCCAGCATTTT. Its translation: CASSFGDRDQPQHF. The chain is built from TRBV28 and TRBJ1-5; TRBD1 matches at 9 bases. Losses at the gene ends were 3 bases for V and 5 bases for J; bases not matched to a gene: 2. The CDR3 covers 14 residues. The germline V gene has CDR1 MDHEN and CDR2 SYDVKM.

V is TRBV6-5 and J is TRBJ1-2; 11 positions agree with TRBD1. After removal of 6 bases from V and 8 bases from J, the junction contained 11 bases not matched to a gene. The CDR3 is made up of 15 amino acids. Germline V gives CDR1 MNHEY, CDR2 SVGAGI. For the CDR3, the DNA is TGTGCCAGCAGACCCGCCGGACAGGGGGCAGGCGGCTACACCTTC. Amino acid sequence: CASRPAGQGAGGYTF.

The rearrangement links TRBV27 to TRBJ2-3, with 12 bases lining up with TRBD1. Germline CDR1 is MNHEY and CDR2 is SMNVEV (reference sequence). After removal of 5 bases from V and 6 bases from J, the junction contained 9 bases not matched to a gene. The CDR3 contains 16 residues. The CDR3 loop is CASSLRDRGRWDTQYF. The CDR3 DNA reads TGTGCCAGCAGTCTCCGGGACAGGGGGCGATGGGATACGCAGTATTTT.

This chain links TRBV27 with TRBJ1-1; a weak D match, TRBD1 (5 bases). Germline V CDR1 and CDR2: MNHEY, SMNVEV (reference sequence). CDR3 length: 14 residues. V shed 5 bases and J shed 1 base, with 11 bases lying between them. CDR3 loop: CASSTRVRNTEAFF. CDR3 DNA sequence: TGTGCCAGCAGTACCAGGGTACGGAACACTGAAGCTTTCTTT.

The rearrangement uses TRBV9 and TRBJ2-1, with D possibly matching TRBD2 (6 bases). V was shortened by 8 bases and J by 15 bases, with 15 bases between the two germline ends. Germline assignment: CDR1 SGDLS and CDR2 YYNGEE. The CDR3 sequence is 10 residues long. DNA of the CDR3: TGTGCCAGTCACGGGACTCTGCCGTTCTTC. Translation gives CASHGTLPFF.